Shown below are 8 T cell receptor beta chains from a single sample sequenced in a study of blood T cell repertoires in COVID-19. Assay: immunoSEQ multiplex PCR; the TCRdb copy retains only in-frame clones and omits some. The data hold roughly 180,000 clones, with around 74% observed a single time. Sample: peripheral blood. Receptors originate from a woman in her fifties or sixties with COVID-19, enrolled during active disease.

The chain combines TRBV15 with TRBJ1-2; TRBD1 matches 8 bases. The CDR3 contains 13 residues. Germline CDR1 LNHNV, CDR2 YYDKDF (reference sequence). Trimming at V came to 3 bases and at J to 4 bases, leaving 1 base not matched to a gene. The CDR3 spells CATSSGQGYGYTF. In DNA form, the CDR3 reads TGTGCCACCAGCAGTGGACAGGGCTATGGCTACACCTTC.

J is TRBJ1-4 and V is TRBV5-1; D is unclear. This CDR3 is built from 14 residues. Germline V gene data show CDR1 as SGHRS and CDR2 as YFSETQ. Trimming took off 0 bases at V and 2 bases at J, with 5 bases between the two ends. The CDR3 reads CASSLGPTNEKLFF. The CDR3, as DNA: TGCGCCAGCAGCTTGGGGCCGACTAATGAAAAACTGTTTTTT.

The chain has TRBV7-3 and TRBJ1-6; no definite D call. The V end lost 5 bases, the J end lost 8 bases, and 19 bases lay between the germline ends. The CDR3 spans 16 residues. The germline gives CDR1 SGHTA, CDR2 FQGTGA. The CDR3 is CASSASGGGGDSPLHF. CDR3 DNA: TGTGCCAGCAGCGCCTCTGGAGGAGGCGGGGATTCACCCCTCCACTTT.

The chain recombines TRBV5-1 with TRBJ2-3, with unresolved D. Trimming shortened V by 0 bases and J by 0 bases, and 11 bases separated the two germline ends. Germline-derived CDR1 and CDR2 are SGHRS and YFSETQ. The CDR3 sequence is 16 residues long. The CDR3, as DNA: TGCGCCAGCAGCTTGGAGAGGCGATCTAGCACAGATACGCAGTATTTT. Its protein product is CASSLERRSSTDTQYF.

CDR3 nucleotide sequence: TGTGCCAGCAGTCCCGGATCCCGGCAGGCGGGCTTGAACACTGAAGCTTTCTTT. Its protein product is CASSPGSRQAGLNTEAFF. The chain links TRBV27 to TRBJ1-1, with D uncertain. Germline loops: CDR1 MNHEY, CDR2 SMNVEV (reference sequence). The CDR3 is made up of 18 amino acids. Trimming took 5 bases from V and 0 from J, leaving 22 bases between them.

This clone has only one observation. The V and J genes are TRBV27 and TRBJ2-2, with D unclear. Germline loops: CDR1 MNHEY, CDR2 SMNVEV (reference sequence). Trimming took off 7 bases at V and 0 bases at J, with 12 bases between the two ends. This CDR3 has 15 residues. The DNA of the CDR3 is TGTGCCAGCAAGAGTGACATCGCGAACACCGGGGAGCTGTTTTTT. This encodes CASKSDIANTGELFF.

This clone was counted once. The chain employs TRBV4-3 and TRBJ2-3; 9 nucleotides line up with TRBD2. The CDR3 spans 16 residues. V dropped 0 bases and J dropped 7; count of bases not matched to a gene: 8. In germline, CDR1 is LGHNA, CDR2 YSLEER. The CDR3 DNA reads TGCGCCAGCAGCCAAGATGGGGCGGGAGGGGTCTATACGCAGTATTTT. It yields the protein CASSQDGAGGVYTQYF.

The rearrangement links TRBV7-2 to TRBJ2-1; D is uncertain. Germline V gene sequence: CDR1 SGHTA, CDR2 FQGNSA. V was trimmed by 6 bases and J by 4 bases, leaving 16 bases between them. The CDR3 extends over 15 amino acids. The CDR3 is CASSLSTYRYNEQFF. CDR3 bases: TGTGCCAGCAGTCTGTCGACATACCGTTACAATGAGCAGTTCTTC.